This T cell receptor (beta chain) came from a study of blood T cell repertoires in COVID-19. At the level of the study: The samples span acute and convalescent COVID-19 from the United States, Italy and Spain.

V lost 0 bases and J 7 bases, leaving 12 bases between the germline ends. The germline V gene has CDR1 MNHEY and CDR2 SVGAGI. The CDR3 has 15 residues. Original processing methods: Reference gene primer amplification gave estimated nucleated cell counts. Method: immunoSEQ multiplex PCR; TCRdb's copy keeps in-frame clones and lacks some. Clonal size and the V and J genes are those of that table, whereas D and trimming came from the DNA. The table lists over 400,000 clones, approximately 83% of them singletons. The chain links TRBV6-5 to TRBJ1-4; perhaps TRBD1 as D (5 bases). The specimen sequenced was peripheral blood. The clonotype originates from a human donor in a cohort sampled during active COVID-19. DNA for the CDR3: TGTGCCAGCAGTTACTCTCCAGGGTTCGGTGAAAAACTGTTTTTT. Its protein is CASSYSPGFGEKLFF.